Each of the 3 T cell receptor beta chains below was sequenced from the same sample in a study of cytomegalovirus exposure and HLA in healthy donors. 13 Jbeta primers and 60 Vbeta primers were used for the PCR. Sequenced by immunoSEQ multiplex PCR; TCRdb stores in-frame clones only, minus some. Of about 150,000 clones in the sample, approximately 78% were seen once. Material: PBMCs. Source of these receptors: a woman aged 40 to 50 in good health and CMV-seropositive.

This chain links TRBV5-1 with TRBJ2-5, with 8 bases that match TRBD1. V dropped 4 bases and J dropped 2; count of bases not matched to a gene: 7. Germline-derived CDR1 and CDR2 are SGHRS and YFSETQ. The length of the CDR3 is 15 residues. DNA of the CDR3: TGCGCCAGCAGCACCGGACAGGGAACTCAAGAGACCCAGTACTTC. Amino acid sequence: CASSTGQGTQETQYF. Supplemented by reference TRBV5-1 and TRBJ2-5, the full variable domain reads KAGVTQTPRYLIKTRGQQVTLSCSPISGHRSVSWYQQTPGQGLQFLFEYFSETQRNKGNFPGRFSGRQFSNSRSEMNVSTLELGDSALYLCASSTGQGTQETQYFGPGTRLLVL.

This clone showed up just once. The chain's CDR3 is CASSNREVSTIYF. The DNA for the CDR3 is TGTGCCAGCAGTAACAGGGAAGTCAGCACCATATATTTT. This chain joins TRBV5-4 and TRBJ1-3; weak D call: TRBD1 (6 bases). Germline V CDR1 and CDR2: SGHNT, YYREEE (reference sequence). V was clipped by 5 bases and J by 9 bases, with 15 bases between them. This CDR3 region has 13 residues.

This clone was recorded a few times. The sample contains more than one DNA sequence encoding this CDR3. The rearrangement joins TRBV7-6 to TRBJ2-3; D possibly corresponds to TRBD1 (6 bases). Germline V gives CDR1 SGHVS, CDR2 FNYEAQ. This CDR3 region has 15 residues. V was clipped by 0 bases and J by 0 bases, with 7 bases between them. In DNA, the CDR3 is TGTGCCAGCAGCTTAGCGGGGGCCAGCACAGATACGCAGTATTTT. This codes for CASSLAGASTDTQYF.